What follows describes a single TCR beta chain. Its specificity is unknown. The data originate from a study of T cell clonotyping in hematopoietic cell transplantation. The study's findings and limits: No sorting was done, leaving CD4 and CD8 contributions mixed.

Recipient blood drawn about 28 days pretransplant and days 30, 100, 180 after. Assay used: immunoSEQ multiplex PCR; TCRdb lists only in-frame clones, some missing. Here the sample spans roughly 5,000 clones, approximately 90% being singletons. The receptor was isolated from a female patient aged 50-65 years who had an allogeneic stem cell transplant from a related donor, so the T cells may come from the graft donor. Some clones in this sample may be carry-over from other donors' samples. The starting material was peripheral blood mononuclear cells, obtained 100 days after allogeneic stem cell transplant.

CDR3 in amino acids: CASSLQGQSTDTQYF. In DNA form, the CDR3 reads TGTGCCAGCAGCTTACAGGGACAGAGCACAGATACGCAGTATTTT. The V gene is TRBV11-2, the J gene TRBJ2-3; TRBD1 agrees at 7 bases. Germline V gene lookup returns CDR1 SGHAT and CDR2 FQNNGV. V gave up 2 bases and J gave up 0 bases; unmatched junction bases: 2. The CDR3 runs 15 residues.